The 13 T cell receptor beta chains reported below all come from one sample, sequenced in a study of radiotherapy plus CTLA-4 blockade in lung cancer. Clones were read by immunoSEQ multiplex PCR, and TCRdb kept only the in-frame ones, dropping some. Among tens of thousands of clones listed, about 78% were seen once. The sequencing here drew on peripheral blood, taken from a patient treated with radiotherapy plus ipilimumab. Source of these receptors: a human donor with non-small cell lung cancer who had a partial response to radiotherapy plus ipilimumab. Some clones in this sample may be carry-over from other donors' samples.

This rearrangement joins TRBV7-3 to TRBJ1-6; D not resolved. Trimming stripped 0 bases from V and 5 bases from J, with 8 bases between. Germline-derived CDR1 and CDR2 are SGHTA and FQGTGA. The CDR3 covers 15 residues. This chain's CDR3 is CASSLTAGNNSPLHF. The CDR3 DNA follows: TGTGCCAGCAGCTTAACTGCGGGTAATAATTCACCCCTCCACTTT.

This clone was found a few times. V is TRBV10-1 and J is TRBJ2-7, with 10 nucleotides matching TRBD2. The CDR3 consists of 13 residues. From germline, CDR1 is WNHNN and CDR2 SYGVQD (reference sequence). As DNA, the CDR3 is TGCGCGCCGCTAGCGGGAGAAGCCAACGAGCAGTACTTC. This sequence encodes CAPLAGEANEQYF.

The chain's CDR3 is CASGQGGHTEAFF. The CDR3 DNA reads TGTGCCAGCGGACAGGGCGGGCACACTGAAGCTTTCTTT. The V gene is TRBV6-5, the J gene TRBJ1-1; 8 nucleotides line up with TRBD1. The germline V gene encodes CDR1 MNHEY and CDR2 SVGAGI. CDR3 length equals 13 residues. The V gene end was trimmed by 8 bases and the J gene end by 3 bases; junction bases not matched to a gene: 5.

This clone was seen a handful of times. This chain joins TRBV7-9 and TRBJ2-1; a weak D match, TRBD1 (5 bases). Germline lookup yields CDR1 SEHNR and CDR2 FQNEAQ (reference sequence). Trimming left V 1 base short and J 0 bases short, with 19 bases between. The CDR3 contains 19 residues. The CDR3, as DNA: TGTGCCAGCAGCTTAGAAATTTATCGTACAGACAGCTCCTACAATGAGCAGTTCTTC. It specifies CASSLEIYRTDSSYNEQFF. Looking up the rest from reference TRBV7-9 and TRBJ2-1 gives the full variable domain: DTGVSQNPRHKITKRGQNVTFRCDPISEHNRLYWYRQTLGQGPEFLTYFQNEAQLEKSRLLSDRFSAERPKGSFSTLEIQRTEQGDSAMYLCASSLEIYRTDSSYNEQFFGPGTRLTVL.

This sequence joins TRBV13 and TRBJ2-7, with TRBD2 matching over 9 bases. The germline gives CDR1 PRHDT, CDR2 FYEKMQ (reference sequence). Trimming removed 5 bases from V and 3 bases from J; junction bases left unmatched: 17. CDR3 length: 18 amino acids. The CDR3, as DNA: TGTGCCAGCAGCACAAGGGATGTCCTAGCGGGATCTCTCTACGAGCAGTACTTC. It translates to CASSTRDVLAGSLYEQYF.

DNA for the CDR3: TGTGCCAGCAGCTTTAAAAGGACAGGTCAAGAGACCCAGTACTTC. Protein: CASSFKRTGQETQYF. The chain employs TRBV5-6 and TRBJ2-5; TRBD1 matches 7 bases. The germline V gene has CDR1 SGHDT and CDR2 YYEEEE. The CDR3 loop spans 15 amino acids. With 2 bases clipped from V and 2 bases from J, the junction kept 6 bases outside the gene matches.

The V and J genes are TRBV7-2 and TRBJ1-1; D possibly corresponds to TRBD1 (5 bases). Per germline, CDR1 SGHTA and CDR2 FQGNSA. The CDR3 sequence is 14 residues long. V was trimmed by 4 bases and J by 6 bases, leaving 15 bases between them. Here the CDR3 DNA reads TGTGCCAGCAGCTACCGTAGGGGTCGCGCTGAAGCTTTCTTT. Amino acids: CASSYRRGRAEAFF.

The chain is built from TRBV11-3 and TRBJ1-1; D ambiguous. This CDR3 has 14 amino acids. The germline V gene has CDR1 SGHNT and CDR2 YENEEA. Trimming took 1 base from V and 0 from J, leaving 6 bases between them. The CDR3 loop is CASSLGAMNTEAFF. The CDR3 DNA sequence: TGTGCCAGCAGCTTAGGAGCAATGAACACTGAAGCTTTCTTT.

The chain couples TRBV10-3 to TRBJ2-7, with D possibly being TRBD2 (7 bases). V lost 3 bases and J lost 6, with 15 bases in between. The length of the CDR3 is 14 residues. CDR1 is ENHRY and CDR2 is SYGVKD in the germline V gene. Written as DNA, the CDR3 is TGTGCCATCAGTGAAGGGGGGGGCTTGAGCGAGCAGTACTTC. This gives the protein CAISEGGGLSEQYF.

V is TRBV18 and J is TRBJ2-7; 13 bases agree with TRBD2. V lost 6 bases, J lost 3 bases, and 5 bases stayed unmatched. The CDR3 has 15 amino acids. Germline-derived CDR1 and CDR2 are KGHSH and LQKENI. The DNA of the CDR3 is TGTGCCAGCTCTTCCAGGACTAGCGGGAGCTACGAGCAGTACTTC. Translation: CASSSRTSGSYEQYF.

The chain recombines TRBV5-8 with TRBJ2-3; 14 nucleotides match TRBD2. V lost 2 bases and J lost 1; bases outside the gene matches: 9. The CDR3 loop spans 19 amino acids. CDR1 is SGHTS and CDR2 is YDEGEE in the germline V gene. CDR3 DNA sequence: TGTGCCAGCAGCTTATTAGGACTAGCGGGGGGAGTTGGCACAGATACGCAGTATTTT. As protein: CASSLLGLAGGVGTDTQYF.

V and J are TRBV7-3 and TRBJ2-5, with TRBD2 matching over 8 bases. The CDR3 is 15 amino acids. V lost 5 bases and J lost 4; bases outside the gene matches: 9. Germline CDR1 SGHTA, CDR2 FQGTGA. The CDR3 coding sequence is TGTGCCAGCAGCCTGGGACTAGGGTGGGCAGAGACCCAGTACTTC. It specifies CASSLGLGWAETQYF.

The gene calls are TRBV7-2 and TRBJ2-1, with 11 bases that match TRBD2. The germline gives CDR1 SGHTA, CDR2 FQGNSA. CDR3 size: 13 residues. The J segment lost 14 bases and the V segment lost 1 base, leaving 4 bases of the junction unmatched. The CDR3 is CASSLDLSGGEFF. CDR3 bases: TGTGCCAGCAGCTTAGACCTTAGCGGGGGGGAGTTCTTC.